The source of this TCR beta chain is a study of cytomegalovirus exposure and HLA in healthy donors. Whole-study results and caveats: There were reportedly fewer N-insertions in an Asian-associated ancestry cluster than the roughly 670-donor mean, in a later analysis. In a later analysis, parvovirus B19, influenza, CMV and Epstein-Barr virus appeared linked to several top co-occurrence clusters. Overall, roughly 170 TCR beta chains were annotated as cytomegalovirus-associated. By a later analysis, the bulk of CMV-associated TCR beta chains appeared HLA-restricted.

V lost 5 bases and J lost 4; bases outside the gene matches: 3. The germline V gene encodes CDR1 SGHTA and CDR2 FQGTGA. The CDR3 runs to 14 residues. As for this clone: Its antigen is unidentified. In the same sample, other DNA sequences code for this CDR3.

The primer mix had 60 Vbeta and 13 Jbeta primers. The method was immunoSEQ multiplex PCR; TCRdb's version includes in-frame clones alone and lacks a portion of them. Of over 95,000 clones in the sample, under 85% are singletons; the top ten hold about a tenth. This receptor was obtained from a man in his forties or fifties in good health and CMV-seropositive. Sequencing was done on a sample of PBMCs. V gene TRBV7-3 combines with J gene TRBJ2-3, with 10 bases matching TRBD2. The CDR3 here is CASSPGTSADTQYF. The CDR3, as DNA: TGTGCCAGCAGCCCCGGGACTAGCGCAGATACGCAGTATTTT.